This entry lists 26 T cell receptor beta chains sequenced from one sample in a study of blood T cells in healthy people across ages. A sample-barcoded 5' primer and a J-beta primer mix were used in a second PCR of roughly 7 to 12 cycles. TCRdb independently ran MiXCR on the 5' RACE reads; one entry per CDR3 protein. Of around 520,000 distinct CDR3 sequences in the sample, about 27% were seen once. These data also formed part of another study, on T cells of mothers and their children.

Material: blood. The receptors shown here come from a boy younger than 10 in good health.

CDR3 region: CASSPRGQLREQYF. The CDR3 nucleotides are TGTGCCAGCAGCCCACGTGGACAGCTTCGGGAGCAGTACTTC. This rearrangement joins TRBV6-1 to TRBJ2-7; possibly TRBD1 for D (6 bases). The CDR3 consists of 14 residues. The germline V gene encodes CDR1 MNHNS and CDR2 SASEGT. Trimming removed 6 bases at V and 7 bases at J, with 19 bases between.

There are a few counts of this clonotype. The genes are TRBV20-1 and TRBJ2-1, with a weak D call TRBD1 (7 bases). V lost 1 base to trimming and J lost 2 bases, with 24 bases between them. The CDR3 length is 19 residues. Germline V gene data show CDR1 as DFQATT and CDR2 as SNEGSKA (reference sequence). CDR3 loop: CSARVGGQPLLGTYNEQFF. The CDR3 DNA sequence: TGCAGTGCTAGAGTGGGGGGACAGCCCCTCTTGGGGACCTACAATGAGCAGTTCTTC.

This clonotype was found a few times. The V call is TRBV7-6, the J call TRBJ1-4; no firm D call. The CDR3 totals 13 residues. Trimming pared 4 bases from V and 3 bases from J, leaving 6 bases between. CDR1 and CDR2 from the germline V gene are SGHVS and FNYEAQ. This chain's CDR3 is CASSYPANEKLFF. The CDR3 nucleotides read TGTGCCAGCAGCTACCCCGCTAATGAAAAACTGTTTTTT.

This clonotype appeared a few times. The CDR3, as DNA: TGCAGTGCCACGACTCTTAGGGACACGTATCCAGATACGCAGTATTTT. This gives the protein CSATTLRDTYPDTQYF. V gene TRBV20-1 combines with J gene TRBJ2-3; maybe TRBD1 (6 bases). The CDR3 runs 16 residues. V lost 6 bases, J lost 4 bases, and 23 bases lay in between. Germline CDR1 reads DFQATT; CDR2 reads SNEGSKA (reference sequence).

This sequence joins TRBV15 and TRBJ2-2, with D perhaps TRBD2 (5 bases). Per the germline V gene, CDR1 is LNHNV and CDR2 is YYDKDF (reference sequence). The CDR3 contains 15 residues. V lost 1 base, J lost 2 bases, and 8 bases lay in between. This CDR3 reads CATSRGGSNTGELFF. The CDR3 nucleotides are TGTGCCACCAGCAGAGGAGGGAGCAACACCGGGGAGCTGTTTTTT.

This clonotype was observed a handful of times. The chain joins TRBV14 to TRBJ1-6, with 8 positions matching TRBD1. Trimming removed 7 bases from V and 13 bases from J; junction bases left unmatched: 6. The CDR3 loop spans 12 amino acids. Looked up from germline, CDR1 is SGHDN and CDR2 is FVKESK. CDR3 sequence: CASKNRGLPLHF. The CDR3 nucleotides read TGTGCCAGCAAGAACAGGGGGTTGCCCCTCCACTTT. Together with reference TRBV14 and TRBJ1-6, the CDR3 gives the full variable domain: EAGVTQFPSHSVIEKGQTVTLRCDPISGHDNLYWYRRVMGKEIKFLLHFVKESKQDESGMPNNRFLAERTGGTYSTLKVQPAELEDSGVYFCASKNRGLPLHFGNGTRLTVT.

The chain couples TRBV20-1 to TRBJ1-1; maybe TRBD1 (6 bases). Germline-derived CDR1 and CDR2 are DFQATT and SNEGSKA (reference sequence). The CDR3 has 13 amino acids. The V end was cut by 0 bases, the J end by 7 bases, with 12 bases between. This chain's CDR3 is CSAREIQGFEAFF. Here the CDR3 DNA reads TGCAGTGCTAGAGAAATACAGGGCTTTGAAGCTTTCTTT.

The rearrangement links TRBV5-1 to TRBJ1-4; D unresolved. CDR1 and CDR2 from the germline V gene are SGHRS and YFSETQ. This CDR3 is 14 amino acids long. With 4 bases removed from V and 3 bases from J, the gap between germline ends came to 10 bases. In nucleotides, the CDR3 is TGCGCCAGCAGCCGCGAAGGGCCTAATGAAAAACTGTTTTTT. Translated, it gives CASSREGPNEKLFF. Looking up the rest from reference TRBV5-1 and TRBJ1-4 gives the full variable domain: KAGVTQTPRYLIKTRGQQVTLSCSPISGHRSVSWYQQTPGQGLQFLFEYFSETQRNKGNFPGRFSGRQFSNSRSEMNVSTLELGDSALYLCASSREGPNEKLFFGSGTQLSVL.

The chain is built from TRBV7-9 and TRBJ2-7; 8 nucleotides line up with TRBD2. The germline V gene has CDR1 SEHNR and CDR2 FQNEAQ (reference sequence). This CDR3 is built from 14 residues. Germline trimming cut 5 bases from V and 1 base from J; bases unmatched to any gene: 4. CDR3 in DNA: TGTGCCAGCAGCCCCGGGGGGGTTTCCTACGAGCAGTACTTC. Encoded protein: CASSPGGVSYEQYF. Using reference TRBV7-9 and TRBJ2-7 for the parts outside the CDR3, the full variable domain is DTGVSQNPRHKITKRGQNVTFRCDPISEHNRLYWYRQTLGQGPEFLTYFQNEAQLEKSRLLSDRFSAERPKGSFSTLEIQRTEQGDSAMYLCASSPGGVSYEQYFGPGTRLTVT.

This clonotype was picked up many times. The V and J genes are TRBV2 and TRBJ2-1, with D perhaps TRBD1 (5 bases). The germline gives CDR1 SNHLY, CDR2 FYNNEI. This CDR3 has 14 residues. Trimming stripped 4 bases from V and 0 bases from J, with 7 bases between. The CDR3 sequence: CASSVDSSYNEQFF. The CDR3, as DNA: TGTGCCAGCAGTGTCGACAGCTCCTACAATGAGCAGTTCTTC.

This clonotype was seen a handful of times. As DNA, the CDR3 is TGTGCCAGCAGTGACGCCAGGGGCCGGTCTGGAAACACCATATATTTT. Translated: CASSDARGRSGNTIYF. The gene calls are TRBV2 and TRBJ1-3, with D perhaps TRBD1 (6 bases). Germline V lookup: CDR1 SNHLY, CDR2 FYNNEI. V was clipped by 3 bases and J by 1 base, with 13 bases between them. This CDR3 has 16 residues.

The chain joins TRBV20-1 to TRBJ2-4; the D gene could be TRBD1 or TRBD2 (6 bases each). This CDR3 is built from 13 residues. The germline V and J ends were trimmed by 7 bases and 1 base, with 11 bases remaining between them. From germline, CDR1 is DFQATT and CDR2 SNEGSKA (reference sequence). The CDR3 region is CSGGAGAKNIQYF. The DNA for the CDR3 is TGCAGTGGGGGGGCCGGGGCCAAAAACATTCAGTACTTC.

This clonotype was seen a few times. The rearrangement joins TRBV28 to TRBJ1-4; 7 bases map to TRBD1. CDR1 and CDR2 from the germline V gene are MDHEN and SYDVKM. The CDR3 is 15 residues long. CDR3 DNA: TGTGCGCACAATGGCCGGGCAGGGGGTAATGAAAAACTGTTTTTT. Its protein product is CAHNGRAGGNEKLFF.

Comments on this clonotype: The junction shows a germline mismatch at one end, possibly a read error. The chain uses TRBV30 and TRBJ2-7, with 8 bases identical to TRBD1. Germline V gene data show CDR1 as GTSNPN and CDR2 as SVGIG (reference sequence). The CDR3 contains 12 residues. This CDR3 is CAWRSRTGQGAF. The CDR3 DNA follows: TGTGCCTGGAGAAGCCGCACAGGACAGGGTGCCTTC.

The genes are TRBV2 and TRBJ2-7; the match to TRBD1 covers 7 bases. This CDR3 has 13 residues. Germline CDR1 is SNHLY and CDR2 is FYNNEI. V lost 5 bases, J lost 3 bases, and 4 bases stayed unmatched. As DNA, the CDR3 is TGTGCCAGCAGTTGGGACAGCGGCTACGAGCAGTACTTC. It yields the protein CASSWDSGYEQYF.

The rearrangement joins TRBV9 to TRBJ2-2; 7 nucleotides align to TRBD1. CDR3 length: 15 amino acids. The V segment lost 1 base and the J segment 1 base; nucleotides outside the gene matches: 1. The germline V gene has CDR1 SGDLS and CDR2 YYNGEE. Here the CDR3 reads CASSVRGQNTGELFF. CDR3 sequence (DNA): TGTGCCAGCAGCGTAAGGGGGCAGAACACCGGGGAGCTGTTTTTT. Drawing the rest from reference TRBV9 and TRBJ2-2, the complete variable domain is DSGVTQTPKHLITATGQRVTLRCSPRSGDLSVYWYQQSLDQGLQFLIQYYNGEERAKGNILERFSAQQFPDLHSELNLSSLELGDSALYFCASSVRGQNTGELFFGEGSRLTVL.

V is TRBV20-1 and J is TRBJ2-2; TRBD2 matches at 16 bases. The CDR3 loop spans 17 amino acids. With 5 bases clipped from V and 3 bases from J, the junction kept 6 bases outside the gene matches. Looked up from germline, CDR1 is DFQATT and CDR2 is SNEGSKA (reference sequence). CDR3 nucleotides: TGCAGTGCTTGGGGACTAGCGGGAGGGCCCTACACCGGGGAGCTGTTTTTT. Protein: CSAWGLAGGPYTGELFF.

The chain is built from TRBV18 and TRBJ2-2; 8 nucleotides align to TRBD1. After removal of 8 bases from V and 0 bases from J, the junction contained 2 bases not matched to a gene. CDR1 is KGHSH, CDR2 LQKENI, per germline. The CDR3 contains 14 residues. The CDR3 coding sequence is TGTGCCAGCGACAGGGGTTCGAACACCGGGGAGCTGTTTTTT. Protein: CASDRGSNTGELFF. Filled out from reference TRBV18 and TRBJ2-2, the complete variable domain reads NAGVMQNPRHLVRRRGQEARLRCSPMKGHSHVYWYRQLPEEGLKFMVYLQKENIIDESGMPKERFSAEFPKEGPSILRIQQVVRGDSAAYFCASDRGSNTGELFFGEGSRLTVL.

This clonotype has a handful of counts. This rearrangement joins TRBV9 to TRBJ2-1; 12 bases line up with TRBD2. Matching the DNA end better, TRBJ2-5 makes the J call doubtful. The CDR3 covers 17 residues. CDR1 is SGDLS and CDR2 is YYNGEE in the germline V gene. This CDR3 reads CASSVDDLAGGSKTQYF. The CDR3 DNA sequence: TGTGCCAGCAGCGTGGACGATCTAGCGGGGGGGTCAAAGACCCAGTACTTC.

The V call is TRBV6-5, the J call TRBJ1-3, with 7 bases fitting TRBD1. V gave up 11 bases and J gave up 0 bases; unmatched junction bases: 10. The CDR3 length is 15 residues. Germline V gives CDR1 MNHEY, CDR2 SVGAGI. The CDR3 loop is CACKAQGVSGNTIYF. The CDR3 nucleotides read TGTGCCTGTAAAGCCCAGGGGGTCTCTGGAAACACCATATATTTT.

This clonotype was seen more than once but under ten times. The rearrangement links TRBV12-3 or TRBV12-4 to TRBJ1-4, with 10 bases fitting TRBD1. The CDR3 is 16 residues long. V dropped 5 bases and J dropped 6; count of bases not matched to a gene: 9. The CDR3 DNA is TGTGCCAGCAGTCCTTCTCCGGGACAGGGGTATGAAAAACTGTTTTTT. It codes for CASSPSPGQGYEKLFF.

The chain carries TRBV29-1 and TRBJ2-7; 7 bases are a match to TRBD2. Losses at the gene ends were 8 bases for V and 3 bases for J; bases not matched to a gene: 10. The CDR3 sequence is 13 residues long. Looked up from germline, CDR1 is SQVTM and CDR2 is ANQGSEA. The CDR3, as DNA: TGCAGCCGAGGGCGACTAGCAGACTACGAGCAGTACTTC. It encodes CSRGRLADYEQYF.

This clonotype has only a few counts. The chain links TRBV3-1 to TRBJ1-3; no clear D gene. V lost 4 bases and J 2 bases, leaving 9 bases between the germline ends. This CDR3 has 14 residues. The V gene's germline CDR1 is LGHDT and CDR2 YNNKEL (reference sequence). CDR3 residues: CASSPYLTGNTIYF. The DNA of the CDR3 is TGTGCCAGCAGCCCCTACCTCACTGGAAACACCATATATTTT. The variable domain in full, completed from reference TRBV3-1 and TRBJ1-3, reads DTAVSQTPKYLVTQMGNDKSIKCEQNLGHDTMYWYKQDSKKFLKIMFSYNNKELIINETVPNRFSPKSPDKAHLNLHINSLELGDSAVYFCASSPYLTGNTIYFGEGSWLTVV.

The V call is TRBV4-3, the J call TRBJ2-7; TRBD2 matches at 7 bases. This CDR3 region has 16 residues. CDR1 LGHNA and CDR2 YSLEER come from the germline V gene. With 0 bases clipped from V and 2 bases from J, the junction kept 7 bases outside the gene matches. CDR3 DNA: TGCGCCAGCAGCCAAGAGGCCCAGCGGGGCACCTACGAGCAGTACTTC. The encoded protein is CASSQEAQRGTYEQYF.

CDR3 DNA: TGTGCCAGCTCACCTACCGTGGGGACAGCGTACCAAGAGACCCAGTACTTC. As protein: CASSPTVGTAYQETQYF. This sequence joins TRBV18 and TRBJ2-5, with 7 bases lining up with TRBD1. Looked up from germline, CDR1 is KGHSH and CDR2 is LQKENI. This CDR3 region has 17 residues. Trimming cost V 3 bases and J 0 bases; bases outside gene matches: 10.

The chain combines TRBV3-1 with TRBJ2-1, with TRBD2 as a possible D gene (5 bases). The V gene lost 5 bases and the J gene lost 8 bases, with 13 bases spanning the gap. In germline, CDR1 is LGHDT, CDR2 YNNKEL (reference sequence). The CDR3 contains 13 residues. CDR3 in amino acids: CASSSGLRDEQFF. CDR3 bases: TGTGCCAGCAGCAGCGGCCTACGGGATGAGCAGTTCTTC.